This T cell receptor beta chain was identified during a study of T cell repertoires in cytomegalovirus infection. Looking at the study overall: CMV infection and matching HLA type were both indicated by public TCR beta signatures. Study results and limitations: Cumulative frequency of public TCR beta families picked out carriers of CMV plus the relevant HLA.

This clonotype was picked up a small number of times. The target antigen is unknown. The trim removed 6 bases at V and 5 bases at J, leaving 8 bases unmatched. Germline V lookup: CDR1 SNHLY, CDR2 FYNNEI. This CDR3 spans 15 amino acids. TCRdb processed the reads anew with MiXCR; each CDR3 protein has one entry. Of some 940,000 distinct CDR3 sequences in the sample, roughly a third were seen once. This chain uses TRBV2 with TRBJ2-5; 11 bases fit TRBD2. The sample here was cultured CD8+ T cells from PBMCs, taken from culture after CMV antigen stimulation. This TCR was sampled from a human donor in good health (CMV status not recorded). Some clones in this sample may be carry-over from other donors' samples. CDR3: CASSLSGGARETQYF. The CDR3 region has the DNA TGTGCCAGCAGCCTTAGCGGGGGGGCCCGTGAGACCCAGTACTTC.